Reported below is one TCR beta chain. Its cognate antigen is unknown. The donors were part of the validation cohort, which consisted of roughly 110 subjects and was separate from the first cohort of about 650 subjects. CDR1 and CDR2 (germline): MDHEN, SYDVKM. Trimming pared 2 bases from V and 0 bases from J, leaving 16 bases between. The CDR3 has 17 residues. Assay used: immunoSEQ multiplex PCR; TCRdb lists only in-frame clones, some missing. The repertoire holds 68,000 or so clones, with about 89% as singletons. These data originate in a study of cytomegalovirus exposure and HLA in healthy donors. Turning to the study itself: The use of the same platform for the 95 to 150 validation repertoires and the roughly 700 first-cohort repertoires was reported by a later analysis. The study's findings and limits: 150 to 200 TCR beta chains were listed as cytomegalovirus-associated.

The TCR was taken from a woman aged 18-30 years in good health and CMV-seronegative. The V gene is TRBV28, the J gene TRBJ1-1; D remains ambiguous. The sequenced material came from PBMCs. Here the CDR3 reads CASSLGPGQIMNTEAFF. The DNA of the CDR3 is TGTGCCAGCAGTTTAGGTCCAGGTCAGATCATGAACACTGAAGCTTTCTTT.